This entry features one T cell receptor (beta chain) sequence. The data were obtained in a study of blood T cell repertoires in COVID-19. In the original processing: Reference gene primer amplification yielded estimated nucleated cell counts. The method was immunoSEQ multiplex PCR; TCRdb's version includes in-frame clones alone and lacks a portion of them. Clone size and V and J calls were adopted from that table, with D and trimming inferred from the DNA. The sample lists under 130,000 clones, about 87% occurring once. Germline-derived CDR1 and CDR2 are MNHEY and SVGEGT. V dropped 5 bases and J dropped 5 bases, with 13 bases sitting between them. This CDR3 has 13 amino acids.

The sample was peripheral blood. The chain has TRBV6-2 or TRBV6-3 and TRBJ2-7; no clear D. The TCR was taken from a human donor in a cohort sampled during active or convalescent COVID-19. CDR3: CASSKPPRDEQYF. The CDR3 DNA is TGTGCCAGCAGTAAGCCCCCTAGAGACGAGCAGTACTTC.